Listed here is a single TCR beta chain. Its antigen remains unidentified. TCRdb reprocessed the RT-PCR reads via MiXCR and lists one record per CDR3 protein. The table shows hundreds of thousands of distinct CDR3 sequences, with about 18% occurring only once. This record comes from a study of response to subunit inactivated influenza vaccine. Germline V gives CDR1 DFQATT, CDR2 SNEGSKA (reference sequence). The length of the CDR3 is 16 residues. Trimming took 0 bases from V and 0 from J, leaving 12 bases between them. General study results and limits: Seasonal influenza vaccination, on each occasion, was suggested by the authors to recruit few new T cells.

The TCR was taken from a man in his forties or fifties who received an inactivated influenza vaccine. The rearrangement joins TRBV20-1 to TRBJ1-3; D not certain. Specimen: PBMCs from blood, collected more than 4 days after vaccination. CDR3 nucleotides: TGCAGTGCTAGAGATTCCGCACGGACCTCTGGAAACACCATATATTTT. Amino acids: CSARDSARTSGNTIYF.